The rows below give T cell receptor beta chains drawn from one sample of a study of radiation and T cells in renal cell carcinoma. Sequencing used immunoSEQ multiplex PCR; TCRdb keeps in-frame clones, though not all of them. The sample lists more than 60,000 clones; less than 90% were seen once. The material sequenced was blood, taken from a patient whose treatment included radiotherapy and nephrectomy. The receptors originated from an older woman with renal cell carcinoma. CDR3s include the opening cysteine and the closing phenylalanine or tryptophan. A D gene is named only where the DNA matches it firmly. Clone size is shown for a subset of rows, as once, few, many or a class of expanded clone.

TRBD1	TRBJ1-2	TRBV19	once	CASSISRGRYGYTF
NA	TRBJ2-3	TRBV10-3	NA	CATQGGTDTQYF
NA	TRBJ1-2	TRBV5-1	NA	CASSLAGGHNYGYTF
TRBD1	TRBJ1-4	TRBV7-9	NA	CASSSTGNNEKLFF
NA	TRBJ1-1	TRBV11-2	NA	CASSLARGGEGRLNTEAFF
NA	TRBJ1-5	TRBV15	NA	CATSGSRGQPQHF
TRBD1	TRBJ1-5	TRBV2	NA	CASSEAYPGTGYQPQHF
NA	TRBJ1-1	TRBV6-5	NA	CASGGDSLWEAFF
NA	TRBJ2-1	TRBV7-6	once	CASSLEVSSYNEQFF
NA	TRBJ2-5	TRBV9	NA	CASSVDPNQETQYF
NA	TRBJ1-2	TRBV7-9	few	CASSSGGPATNYGYTF
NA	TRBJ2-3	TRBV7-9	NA	CASSSHTDTQYF
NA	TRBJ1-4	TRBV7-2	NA	CASSQRGDIEKLFF
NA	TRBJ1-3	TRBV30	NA	CAWRRDNSGNTIYF
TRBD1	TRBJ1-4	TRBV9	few	CASSKQTGEGEKLFF
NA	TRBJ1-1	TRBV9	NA	CASSVGPERGTEAFF
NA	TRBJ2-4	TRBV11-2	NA	CASSFKFAGAAFNIQYF
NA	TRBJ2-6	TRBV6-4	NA	CASAGTPGANVLTF
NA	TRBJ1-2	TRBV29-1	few	CSVEEGGIADGYTF
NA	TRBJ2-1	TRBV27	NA	CASSSSVEQFF
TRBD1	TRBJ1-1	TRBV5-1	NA	CASSLQGQGVKTEAFF
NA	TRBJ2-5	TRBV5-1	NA	CASAEAETQYF
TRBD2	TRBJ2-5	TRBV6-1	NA	CASQIAGGPETQYF
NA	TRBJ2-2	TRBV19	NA	CASSTQASASNTGELFF
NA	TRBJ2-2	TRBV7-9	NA	CASSLNGGRNTGELFF
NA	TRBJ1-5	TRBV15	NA	CATSRADRSNQPQHF
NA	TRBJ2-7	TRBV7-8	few	CASSLDPGDGYEQYF
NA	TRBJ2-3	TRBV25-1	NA	CASSDRRAGTDTQYF
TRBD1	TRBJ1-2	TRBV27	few	CASRDRNYGYTF
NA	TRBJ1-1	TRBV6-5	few	CASSGTGLSTEAFF
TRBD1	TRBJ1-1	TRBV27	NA	CASSFSRGLKTEAFF
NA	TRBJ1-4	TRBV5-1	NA	CASSPGGKPLFF
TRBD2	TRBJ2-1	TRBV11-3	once	CASRVAGGDEQFF
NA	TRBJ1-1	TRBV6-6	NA	CASSIEVDVAFF
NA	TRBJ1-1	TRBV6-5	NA	CASSTGVRTEAFF
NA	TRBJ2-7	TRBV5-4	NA	CASSLGQGGYEQYF
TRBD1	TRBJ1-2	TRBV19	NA	CASSIGTGRIYGYTF
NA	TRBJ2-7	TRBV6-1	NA	CASRNRRDHYEQYF
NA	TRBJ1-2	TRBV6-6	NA	CASSYLVHGYTF
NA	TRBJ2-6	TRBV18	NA	CASSPLATTGANVLTF